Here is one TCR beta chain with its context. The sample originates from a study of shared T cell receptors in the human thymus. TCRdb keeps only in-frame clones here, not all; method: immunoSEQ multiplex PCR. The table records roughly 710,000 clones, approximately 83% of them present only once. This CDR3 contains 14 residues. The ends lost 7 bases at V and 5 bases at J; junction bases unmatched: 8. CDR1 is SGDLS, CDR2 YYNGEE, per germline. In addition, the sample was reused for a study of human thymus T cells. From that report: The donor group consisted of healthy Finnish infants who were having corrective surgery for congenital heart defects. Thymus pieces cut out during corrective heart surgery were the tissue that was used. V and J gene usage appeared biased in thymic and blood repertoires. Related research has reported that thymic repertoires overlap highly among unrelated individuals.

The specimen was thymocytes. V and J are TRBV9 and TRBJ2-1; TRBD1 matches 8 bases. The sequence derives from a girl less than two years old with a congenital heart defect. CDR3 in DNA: TGTGCCAGCTCCAAGGGGACAGGAGACAATGAGCAGTTCTTC. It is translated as CASSKGTGDNEQFF. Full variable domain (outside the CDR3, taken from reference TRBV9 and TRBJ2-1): DSGVTQTPKHLITATGQRVTLRCSPRSGDLSVYWYQQSLDQGLQFLIQYYNGEERAKGNILERFSAQQFPDLHSELNLSSLELGDSALYFCASSKGTGDNEQFFGPGTRLTVL.